The 17 T cell receptor beta chains below were found in one sample sequenced in a study of T-cell reconstitution after alpha-beta-depleted transplantation in children. Unique molecular identifiers were incorporated when the TCRbeta library was constructed. MiXCR, applied by TCRdb to the PCR reads, yields one record per CDR3 protein. This table has 250,000 to 400,000 distinct CDR3 sequences, roughly 25% appearing once. Sequencing used PBMCs, mostly from graft donor cells, obtained 180 days after TCRalphabeta/CD19-depleted stem cell transplant. These receptors were taken from a male patient under 18 who had a stem cell transplant for acute lymphoblastic leukemia, so the T cells may come from the graft donor.

Worth noting for this clonotype: An end of the junction does not agree with germline; a read error may underlie this. This chain connects TRBV29-1 to TRBJ1-1; D ambiguous. Germline-derived CDR1 and CDR2 are SQVTM and ANQGSEA. The CDR3 has 13 residues. CDR3 amino acids: CSVEGAPNTEAFF. The CDR3, as DNA: TGCAGCGTCGAAGGAGCCCCGAACACTGAAGCTTTCTTT. Full variable domain (remainder filled in from reference TRBV29-1 and TRBJ1-1): SAVISQKPSRDICQRGTSLTIQCQVDSQVTMMFWYRQQPGQSLTLIATANQGSEATYESGFVIDKFPISRPNLTFSTLTVSNMSPEDSSIYLCSVEGAPNTEAFFGQGTRLTVV.

V usage is TRBV15 and J usage is TRBJ2-1; 8 bases agree with TRBD2. Germline V CDR1 and CDR2: LNHNV, YYDKDF (reference sequence). Trimming cost V 0 bases and J 6 bases; bases outside gene matches: 7. CDR3 length: 16 amino acids. The CDR3 nucleotides read TGTGCCACCAGCAGAGATCCAGCGGGAGTCCTCAATGAGCAGTTCTTC. Residues: CATSRDPAGVLNEQFF.

The V gene is TRBV9, the J gene TRBJ2-3, with 10 positions matching TRBD2. The CDR3 contains 15 residues. Germline V lookup: CDR1 SGDLS, CDR2 YYNGEE. V was pared by 4 bases and J by 4 bases, with 6 bases of the junction left unmatched. The CDR3 is CASSRSSGGSDTQYF. Here the CDR3 DNA reads TGTGCCAGCAGCCGGTCTAGCGGGGGATCAGATACGCAGTATTTT. Full variable domain (missing parts from reference TRBV9 and TRBJ2-3): DSGVTQTPKHLITATGQRVTLRCSPRSGDLSVYWYQQSLDQGLQFLIQYYNGEERAKGNILERFSAQQFPDLHSELNLSSLELGDSALYFCASSRSSGGSDTQYFGPGTRLTVL.

This clonotype was seen ten or more times. The rearrangement links TRBV5-1 to TRBJ2-7; D not resolved. The germline V and J ends were trimmed by 4 bases and 2 bases, with 13 bases remaining between them. CDR1 and CDR2 (germline): SGHRS, YFSETQ. This CDR3 has 14 amino acids. The CDR3 here is CASSAPTNPYEQYF. The CDR3 DNA is TGCGCCAGCAGCGCTCCGACAAACCCCTACGAGCAGTACTTC.

This clonotype has a handful of counts. The chain couples TRBV5-4 to TRBJ1-2, with TRBD1 matching 9 bases. Trimming cost V 0 bases and J 4 bases; bases outside gene matches: 7. The CDR3 spans 16 residues. Germline CDR1 SGHNT, CDR2 YYREEE (reference sequence). The CDR3 sequence: CASSLGQGDRLYGYTF. The CDR3 DNA follows: TGTGCCAGCAGCTTGGGACAGGGGGATCGTCTCTATGGCTACACCTTC.

The chain links TRBV4-1 to TRBJ2-5, with 9 bases matching TRBD2. This CDR3 has 15 residues. Trimming took 3 bases from V and 5 from J; bases not matched to a gene: 7. Germline CDR1 MGHRA, CDR2 YSYEKL. CDR3 in amino acids: CASSQLAGVEETQYF. The CDR3, as DNA: TGCGCCAGCAGCCAGTTAGCGGGAGTAGAGGAGACCCAGTACTTC.

This clonotype was seen only a few times. The chain employs TRBV3-1 and TRBJ2-1; the D gene is possibly TRBD2 (6 bases). In germline, CDR1 is LGHDT, CDR2 YNNKEL (reference sequence). V was trimmed by 3 bases and J by 13 bases, leaving 16 bases between them. The CDR3 spans 13 residues. CDR3 region: CASSQAPELAQFF. Here the CDR3 DNA reads TGTGCCAGCAGCCAGGCTCCTGAACTAGCTCAGTTCTTC.

The sample holds many counts of this clonotype. The chain recombines TRBV7-9 with TRBJ1-1; no clear D gene. The CDR3 has 10 residues. V lost 4 bases and J lost 11, with 8 bases in between. CDR1 is SEHNR and CDR2 is FQNEAQ in the germline V gene (reference sequence). The CDR3, as DNA: TGTGCCAGCAGCTACCCCCCCGCTTTCTTT. Translating gives CASSYPPAFF.

V is TRBV5-1 and J is TRBJ1-5, with D perhaps TRBD1 (6 bases). V lost 0 bases and J 3 bases, leaving 10 bases between the germline ends. From germline, CDR1 is SGHRS and CDR2 YFSETQ. The CDR3 is 15 amino acids. CDR3 nucleotides: TGCGCCAGCAGCTTGGGCCCAGGGGTCAATCAGCCCCAGCATTTT. This sequence encodes CASSLGPGVNQPQHF.

The chain combines TRBV25-1 with TRBJ2-7; no reliable D call. Germline values: CDR1 MGHDK, CDR2 SYGVNS. V was pared by 4 bases and J by 3 bases, with 10 bases between. The CDR3 spans 13 residues. The CDR3 here is CASSAETYYEQYF. DNA for the CDR3: TGTGCCAGCAGTGCGGAGACGTACTACGAGCAGTACTTC.

The chain is built from TRBV6-6 and TRBJ2-1, with D hard to call. Per germline, CDR1 MNHNY and CDR2 SVGAGI (reference sequence). V was cut by 2 bases and J by 8 bases, with 4 bases left in between. The CDR3 runs to 11 residues. CDR3: CASSYDYEQFF. The CDR3 DNA sequence: TGTGCCAGCAGTTACGATTATGAGCAGTTCTTC.

The V gene is TRBV12-3 or TRBV12-4, the J gene TRBJ2-5, with 8 bases identical to TRBD1. Germline trimming cut 6 bases from V and 2 bases from J; bases unmatched to any gene: 5. The CDR3 has 14 amino acids. The CDR3 DNA follows: TGTGCCAGCAGCTACCGGGACAGGCAAGAGACCCAGTACTTC. This codes for CASSYRDRQETQYF.

This clonotype was seen a few times. V is TRBV9 and J is TRBJ1-2, with a weak D call TRBD1 (6 bases). The CDR3 runs 16 residues. V was pared by 3 bases and J by 2 bases, with 17 bases between. Germline V lookup: CDR1 SGDLS, CDR2 YYNGEE. CDR3 bases: TGTGCCAGCAGCGAGCAGGGAGGGGGGTTCAACTATGGCTACACCTTC. This encodes CASSEQGGGFNYGYTF.

This rearrangement joins TRBV7-9 to TRBJ2-2; possible D gene TRBD2, 6 bases. Per germline, CDR1 SEHNR and CDR2 FQNEAQ (reference sequence). The CDR3 has 14 residues. Between the trimmed V and J ends, which lost 5 bases and 6 bases, there was a span of 13 bases. The chain's CDR3 is CASSVPGGAGELFF. The CDR3 nucleotides are TGTGCCAGCAGCGTTCCAGGCGGGGCCGGGGAGCTGTTTTTT.

The chain recombines TRBV20-1 with TRBJ1-1; 8 nucleotides line up with TRBD1. CDR1 DFQATT and CDR2 SNEGSKA come from the germline V gene (reference sequence). V lost 3 bases, J lost 2 bases, and 5 bases stayed unmatched. CDR3 size: 14 residues. This CDR3 is CSASQDRVNTEAFF. The CDR3 coding sequence is TGCAGTGCTAGCCAGGACAGGGTTAACACTGAAGCTTTCTTT.

V usage is TRBV20-1 and J usage is TRBJ2-2; 8 bases align to TRBD2. The CDR3 is made up of 12 amino acids. Germline V gene sequence: CDR1 DFQATT, CDR2 SNEGSKA (reference sequence). V lost 8 bases to trimming and J lost 7 bases; unmatched junction nucleotides: 6. CDR3 amino acids: CSLAGKVGELFF. The DNA of the CDR3 is TGCAGTTTAGCGGGAAAGGTCGGGGAGCTGTTTTTT.

This chain links TRBV6-5 with TRBJ2-5; D gene ambiguous. Germline values: CDR1 MNHEY, CDR2 SVGAGI. The length of the CDR3 is 12 residues. Trimming cost V 4 bases and J 5 bases, with 8 bases left between them. As DNA, the CDR3 is TGTGCCAGCAGTTTTATGGGGGAGACCCAGTACTTC. Its translation: CASSFMGETQYF.